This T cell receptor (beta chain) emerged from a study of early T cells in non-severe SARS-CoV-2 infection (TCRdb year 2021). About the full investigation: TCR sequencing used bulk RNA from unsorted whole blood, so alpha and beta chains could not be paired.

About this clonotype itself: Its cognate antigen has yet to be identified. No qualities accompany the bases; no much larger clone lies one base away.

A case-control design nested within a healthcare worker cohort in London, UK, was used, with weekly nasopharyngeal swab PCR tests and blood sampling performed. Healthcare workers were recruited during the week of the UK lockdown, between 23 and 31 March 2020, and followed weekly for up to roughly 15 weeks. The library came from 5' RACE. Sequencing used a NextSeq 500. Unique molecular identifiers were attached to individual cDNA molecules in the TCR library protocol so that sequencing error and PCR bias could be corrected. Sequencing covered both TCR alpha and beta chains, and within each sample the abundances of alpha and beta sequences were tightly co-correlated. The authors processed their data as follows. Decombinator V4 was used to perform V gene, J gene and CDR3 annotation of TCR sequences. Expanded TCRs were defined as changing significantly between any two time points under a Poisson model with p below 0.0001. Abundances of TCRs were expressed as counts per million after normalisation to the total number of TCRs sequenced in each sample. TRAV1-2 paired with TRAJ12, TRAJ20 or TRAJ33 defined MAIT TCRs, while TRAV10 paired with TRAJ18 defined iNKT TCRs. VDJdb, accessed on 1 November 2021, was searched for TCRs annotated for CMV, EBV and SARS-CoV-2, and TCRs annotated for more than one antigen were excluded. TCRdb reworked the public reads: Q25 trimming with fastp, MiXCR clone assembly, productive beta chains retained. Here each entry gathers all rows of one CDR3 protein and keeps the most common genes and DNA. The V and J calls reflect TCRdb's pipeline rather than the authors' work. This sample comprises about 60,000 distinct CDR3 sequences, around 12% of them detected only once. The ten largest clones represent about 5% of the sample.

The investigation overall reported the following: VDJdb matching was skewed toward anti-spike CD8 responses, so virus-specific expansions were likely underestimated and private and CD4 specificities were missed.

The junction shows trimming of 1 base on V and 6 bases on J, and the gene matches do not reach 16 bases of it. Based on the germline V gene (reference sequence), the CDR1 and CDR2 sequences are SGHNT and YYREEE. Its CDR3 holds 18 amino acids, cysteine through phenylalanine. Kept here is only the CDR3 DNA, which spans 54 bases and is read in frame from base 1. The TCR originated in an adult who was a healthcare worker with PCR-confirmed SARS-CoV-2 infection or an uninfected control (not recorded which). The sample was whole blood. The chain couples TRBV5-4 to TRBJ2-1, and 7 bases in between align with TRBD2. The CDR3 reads CASSLTKITSAYGNEQFF. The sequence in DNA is TGTGCCAGCAGCTTGACCAAAATAACTAGCGCATACGGCAATGAGCAGTTCTTC.